This T cell receptor beta chain was found in a study of T cell clones after liver transplantation. Study-level background: Post-transplant blood was tracked for graft-donor-reactive T cell clones identified in a pre-transplant mixed lymphocyte reaction. As an antigen-independent comparator, third-party-reactive TCRbeta sequences came from pre-transplant mixed lymphocyte reactions.

The germline CDR1 and CDR2 sequences are SGHNT and YYREEE (reference sequence). Unmatched junction bases numbered 10, after V lost 4 bases and J lost 4 bases. The CDR3 runs 15 residues. Thawed unstimulated PBMCs were FACS-sorted by CD3, CD4 and CD8 into two populations. Produced via immunoSEQ multiplex PCR; TCRdb's table is partial and in-frame only. Of 68,000 or so clones in the sample, over 90% were seen once. The chain uses TRBV5-4 and TRBJ1-1, with 7 bases that match TRBD1. The sample consisted of CD4+ T cells from blood, taken roughly 26 months after liver transplant. The clonotype comes from a human patient who received a liver transplant. T cells may partly derive from the graft donor. The CDR3: CASSRGQAEGTEAFF. For the CDR3, the DNA is TGTGCCAGCAGCCGCGGACAGGCGGAGGGCACTGAAGCTTTCTTT.